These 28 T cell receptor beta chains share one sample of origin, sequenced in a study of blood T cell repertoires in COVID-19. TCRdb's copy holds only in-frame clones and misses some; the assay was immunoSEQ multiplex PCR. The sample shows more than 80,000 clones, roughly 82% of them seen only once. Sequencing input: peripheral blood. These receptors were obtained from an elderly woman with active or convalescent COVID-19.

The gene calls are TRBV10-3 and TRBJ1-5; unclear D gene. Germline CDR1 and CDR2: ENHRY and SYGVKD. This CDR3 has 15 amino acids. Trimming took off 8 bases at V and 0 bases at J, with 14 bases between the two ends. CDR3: CAIGGRGDSNQPQHF. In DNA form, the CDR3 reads TGTGCCATCGGCGGGCGCGGTGATAGCAATCAGCCCCAGCATTTT.

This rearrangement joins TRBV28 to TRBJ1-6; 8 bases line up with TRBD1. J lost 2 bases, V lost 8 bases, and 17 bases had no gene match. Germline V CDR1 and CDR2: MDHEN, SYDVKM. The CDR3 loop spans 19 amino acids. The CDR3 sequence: CASGPRGLFISTYNSPLHF. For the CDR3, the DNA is TGTGCCAGCGGTCCCAGGGGGCTGTTCATCAGCACCTATAATTCACCCCTCCACTTT.

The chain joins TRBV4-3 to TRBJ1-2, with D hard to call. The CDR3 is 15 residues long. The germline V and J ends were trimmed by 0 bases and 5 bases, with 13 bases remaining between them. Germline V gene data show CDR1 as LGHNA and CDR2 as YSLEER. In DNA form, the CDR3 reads TGCGCCAGCAGCCAAGAGCGGAGGAGCTTTTATGGCTACACCTTC. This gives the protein CASSQERRSFYGYTF.

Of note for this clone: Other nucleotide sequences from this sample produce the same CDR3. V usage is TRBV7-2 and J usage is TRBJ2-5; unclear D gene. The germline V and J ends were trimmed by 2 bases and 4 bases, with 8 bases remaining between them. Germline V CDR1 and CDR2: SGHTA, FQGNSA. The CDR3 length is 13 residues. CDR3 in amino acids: CASSLNPGETQYF. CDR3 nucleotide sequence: TGTGCCAGCAGCTTAAATCCGGGAGAGACCCAGTACTTC.

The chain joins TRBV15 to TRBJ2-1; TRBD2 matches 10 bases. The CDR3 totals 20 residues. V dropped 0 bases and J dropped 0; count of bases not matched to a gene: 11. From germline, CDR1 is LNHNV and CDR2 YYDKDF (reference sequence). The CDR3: CATSREGWTSGPFSYNEQFF. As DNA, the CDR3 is TGTGCCACCAGCAGAGAGGGTTGGACTAGCGGCCCCTTCTCCTACAATGAGCAGTTCTTC.

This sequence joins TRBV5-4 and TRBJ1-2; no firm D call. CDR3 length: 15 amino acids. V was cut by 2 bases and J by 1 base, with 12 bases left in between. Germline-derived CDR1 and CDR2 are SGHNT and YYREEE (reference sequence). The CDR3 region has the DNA TGTGCCAGCAGCTTTGGTGCAGACATTAACTATGGCTACACCTTC. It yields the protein CASSFGADINYGYTF. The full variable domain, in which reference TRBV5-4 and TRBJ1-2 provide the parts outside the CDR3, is ETGVTQSPTHLIKTRGQQVTLRCSSQSGHNTVSWYQQALGQGPQFIFQYYREEENGRGNFPPRFSGLQFPNYSSELNVNALELDDSALYLCASSFGADINYGYTFGSGTRLTVV.

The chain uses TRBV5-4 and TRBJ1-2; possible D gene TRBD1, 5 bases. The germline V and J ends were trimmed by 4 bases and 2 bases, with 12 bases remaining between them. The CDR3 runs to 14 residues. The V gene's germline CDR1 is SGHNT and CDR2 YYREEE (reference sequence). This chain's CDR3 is CASSHRTTNYGYTF. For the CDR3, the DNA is TGTGCCAGCAGCCACAGGACAACAAACTATGGCTACACCTTC.

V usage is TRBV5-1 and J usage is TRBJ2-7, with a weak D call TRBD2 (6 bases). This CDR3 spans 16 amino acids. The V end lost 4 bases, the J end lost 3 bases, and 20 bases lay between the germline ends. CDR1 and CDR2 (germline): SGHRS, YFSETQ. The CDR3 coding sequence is TGCGCCAGCAGCGACGAGGGTCGTGGTAGCGGCTACGAGCAGTACTTC. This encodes CASSDEGRGSGYEQYF. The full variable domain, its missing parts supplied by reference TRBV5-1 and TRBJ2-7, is KAGVTQTPRYLIKTRGQQVTLSCSPISGHRSVSWYQQTPGQGLQFLFEYFSETQRNKGNFPGRFSGRQFSNSRSEMNVSTLELGDSALYLCASSDEGRGSGYEQYFGPGTRLTVT.

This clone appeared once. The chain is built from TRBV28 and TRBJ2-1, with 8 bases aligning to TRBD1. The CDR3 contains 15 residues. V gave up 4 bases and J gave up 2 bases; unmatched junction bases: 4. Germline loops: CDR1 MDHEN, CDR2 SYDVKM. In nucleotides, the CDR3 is TGTGCCAGCAGTTCGCAGGGGGCCGCCTACAATGAGCAGTTCTTC. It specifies CASSSQGAAYNEQFF.

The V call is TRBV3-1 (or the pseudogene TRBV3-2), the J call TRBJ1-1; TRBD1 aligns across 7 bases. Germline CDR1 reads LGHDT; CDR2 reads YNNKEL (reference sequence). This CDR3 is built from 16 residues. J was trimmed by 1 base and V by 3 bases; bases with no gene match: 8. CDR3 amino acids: CASSHGWDSRNTEAFF. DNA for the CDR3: TGTGCCAGCAGCCATGGCTGGGACAGCAGGAACACTGAAGCTTTCTTT.

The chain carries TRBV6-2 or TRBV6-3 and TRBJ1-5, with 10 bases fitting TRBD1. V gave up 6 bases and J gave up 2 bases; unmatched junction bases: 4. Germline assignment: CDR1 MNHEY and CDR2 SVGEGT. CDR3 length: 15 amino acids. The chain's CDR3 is CASSRQGAGNQPQHF. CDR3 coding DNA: TGTGCCAGCAGCCGACAGGGGGCCGGCAATCAGCCCCAGCATTTT.

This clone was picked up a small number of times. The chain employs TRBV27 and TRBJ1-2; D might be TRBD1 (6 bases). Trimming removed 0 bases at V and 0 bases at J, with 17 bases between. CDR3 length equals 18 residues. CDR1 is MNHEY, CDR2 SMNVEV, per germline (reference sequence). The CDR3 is CASSLSWTAPSPNYGYTF. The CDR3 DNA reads TGTGCCAGCAGTTTATCCTGGACAGCCCCTAGCCCTAACTATGGCTACACCTTC.

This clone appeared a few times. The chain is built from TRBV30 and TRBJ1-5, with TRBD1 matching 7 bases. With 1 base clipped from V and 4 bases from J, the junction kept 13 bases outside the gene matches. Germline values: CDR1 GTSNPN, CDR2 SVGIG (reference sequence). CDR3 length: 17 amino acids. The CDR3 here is CAWSANRGLRGNQPQHF. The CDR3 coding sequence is TGTGCCTGGAGTGCCAACAGGGGTTTGCGTGGAAATCAGCCCCAGCATTTT.

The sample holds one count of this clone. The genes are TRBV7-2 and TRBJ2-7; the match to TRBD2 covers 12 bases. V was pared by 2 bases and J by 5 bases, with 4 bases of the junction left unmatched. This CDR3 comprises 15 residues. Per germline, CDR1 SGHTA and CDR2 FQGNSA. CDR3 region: CASSLLAGGIDEQYF. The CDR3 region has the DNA TGTGCCAGCAGCTTACTAGCGGGGGGGATCGACGAGCAGTACTTC.

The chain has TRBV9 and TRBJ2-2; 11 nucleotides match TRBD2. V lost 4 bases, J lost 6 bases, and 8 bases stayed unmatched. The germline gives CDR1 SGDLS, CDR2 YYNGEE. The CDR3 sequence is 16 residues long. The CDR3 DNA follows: TGTGCCAGCAGCTTCATTAGCGGGGGGGCCCCCGGGGAGCTGTTTTTT. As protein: CASSFISGGAPGELFF.

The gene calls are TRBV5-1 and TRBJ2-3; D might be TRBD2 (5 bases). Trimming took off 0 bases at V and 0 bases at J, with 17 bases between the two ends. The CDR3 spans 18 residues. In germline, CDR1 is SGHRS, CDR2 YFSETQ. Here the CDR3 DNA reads TGCGCCAGCAGCTTGGTTTACCGGACTCACCGAAGCACAGATACGCAGTATTTT. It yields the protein CASSLVYRTHRSTDTQYF.

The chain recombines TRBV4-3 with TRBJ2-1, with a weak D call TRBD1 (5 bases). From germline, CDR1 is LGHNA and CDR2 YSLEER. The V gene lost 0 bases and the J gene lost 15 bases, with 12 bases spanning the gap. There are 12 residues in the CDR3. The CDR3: CASSQDRRARFF. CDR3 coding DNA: TGCGCCAGCAGCCAAGATCGCAGGGCACGGTTCTTC.

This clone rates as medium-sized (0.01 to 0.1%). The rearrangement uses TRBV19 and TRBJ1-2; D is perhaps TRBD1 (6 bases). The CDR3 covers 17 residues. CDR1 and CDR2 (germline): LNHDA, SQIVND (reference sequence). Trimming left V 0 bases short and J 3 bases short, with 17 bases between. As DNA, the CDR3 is TGTGCCAGTAGTATAGATGGCTTGGCCAGGGGAGACTATGGCTACACCTTC. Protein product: CASSIDGLARGDYGYTF. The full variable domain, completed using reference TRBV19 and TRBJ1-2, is DGGITQSPKYLFRKEGQNVTLSCEQNLNHDAMYWYRQDPGQGLRLIYYSQIVNDFQKGDIAEGYSVSREKKESFPLTVTSAQKNPTAFYLCASSIDGLARGDYGYTFGSGTRLTVV.

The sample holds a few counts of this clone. Here the CDR3 reads CASGQYNSPLHF. CDR3 bases: TGTGCCAGCGGGCAGTATAATTCACCCCTCCACTTT. This chain connects TRBV5-4 to TRBJ1-6; D unresolved. This CDR3 region has 12 residues. The V end was cut by 7 bases, the J end by 4 bases, with 6 bases between. Germline V gene data show CDR1 as SGHNT and CDR2 as YYREEE (reference sequence).

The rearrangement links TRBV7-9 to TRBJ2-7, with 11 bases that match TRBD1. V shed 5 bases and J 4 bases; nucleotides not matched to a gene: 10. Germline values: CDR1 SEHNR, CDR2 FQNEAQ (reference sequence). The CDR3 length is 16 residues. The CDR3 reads CASSPSHGQGAYEQYF. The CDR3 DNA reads TGTGCCAGCAGCCCATCCCACGGACAGGGGGCTTACGAGCAGTACTTC.

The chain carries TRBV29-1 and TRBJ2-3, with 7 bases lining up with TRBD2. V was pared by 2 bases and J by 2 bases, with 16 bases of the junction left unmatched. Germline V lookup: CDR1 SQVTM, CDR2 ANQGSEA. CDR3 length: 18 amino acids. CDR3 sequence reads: CSVEFREAGFLSTDTQYF. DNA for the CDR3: TGCAGCGTTGAATTCCGGGAGGCGGGGTTTCTTTCCACAGATACGCAGTATTTT.

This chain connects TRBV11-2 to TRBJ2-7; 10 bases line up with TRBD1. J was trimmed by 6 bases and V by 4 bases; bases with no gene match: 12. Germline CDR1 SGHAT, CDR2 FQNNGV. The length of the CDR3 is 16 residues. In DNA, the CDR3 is TGTGCCAGCAGCTCGATTCGGGGACAGGGGTCCCGCGAGCAGTACTTC. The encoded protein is CASSSIRGQGSREQYF.

In DNA, the CDR3 is TGTGCCAGCAGTTTGACAGCCTCGGGAGCTTTCTTT. Its protein product is CASSLTASGAFF. This chain connects TRBV6-6 to TRBJ1-1, with D perhaps TRBD1 (5 bases). The V gene's germline CDR1 is MNHNY and CDR2 SVGAGI (reference sequence). The CDR3 totals 12 residues. V lost 4 bases and J 10 bases, leaving 13 bases between the germline ends.

The CDR3 nucleotides read TGTGCCAGCAGCTTAGGGGGGACTAGCGGCTGGGATACGCAGTATTTT. It specifies CASSLGGTSGWDTQYF. The chain carries TRBV7-8 and TRBJ2-3, with 11 bases that match TRBD2. Germline V lookup: CDR1 SGHVS, CDR2 FQNEAQ. The CDR3 loop spans 16 amino acids. V lost 1 base to trimming and J lost 6 bases; unmatched junction nucleotides: 6.

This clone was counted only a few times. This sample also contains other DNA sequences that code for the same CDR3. For the CDR3, the DNA is TGTGCCAGCAGTGAAGGAGGGGGAAGGACTGAAGCTTTCTTT. Translation: CASSEGGGRTEAFF. The rearrangement links TRBV6-1 to TRBJ1-1; tentative D call: TRBD1 (6 bases). This CDR3 is built from 14 residues. V lost 1 base to trimming and J lost 5 bases, with 11 bases between them. Germline-derived CDR1 and CDR2 are MNHNS and SASEGT.

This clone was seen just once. CDR3 residues: CAWKRVDTEAFF. The CDR3 DNA follows: TGTGCCTGGAAGAGGGTGGACACTGAAGCTTTCTTT. The genes are TRBV30 and TRBJ1-1; D is unclear. Between the trimmed V and J ends, which lost 4 bases and 3 bases, there was a span of 9 bases. CDR1 is GTSNPN, CDR2 SVGIG, per germline (reference sequence). The CDR3 length is 12 residues.

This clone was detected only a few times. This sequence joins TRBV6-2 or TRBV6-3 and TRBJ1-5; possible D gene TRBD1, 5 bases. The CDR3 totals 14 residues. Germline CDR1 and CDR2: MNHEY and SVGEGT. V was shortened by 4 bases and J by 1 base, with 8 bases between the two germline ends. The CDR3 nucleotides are TGTGCCAGCAGTTTCGCAGGGAGCAATCAGCCCCAGCATTTT. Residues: CASSFAGSNQPQHF.

The CDR3 region is CASSEAQATAGYGYTF. For the CDR3, the DNA is TGTGCCAGCAGTGAAGCGCAAGCTACCGCGGGATATGGCTACACCTTC. This chain uses TRBV6-1 with TRBJ1-2, with D hard to call. CDR1 and CDR2 from the germline V gene are MNHNS and SASEGT. The CDR3 spans 16 residues. The germline V and J ends were trimmed by 0 bases and 5 bases, with 16 bases remaining between them.